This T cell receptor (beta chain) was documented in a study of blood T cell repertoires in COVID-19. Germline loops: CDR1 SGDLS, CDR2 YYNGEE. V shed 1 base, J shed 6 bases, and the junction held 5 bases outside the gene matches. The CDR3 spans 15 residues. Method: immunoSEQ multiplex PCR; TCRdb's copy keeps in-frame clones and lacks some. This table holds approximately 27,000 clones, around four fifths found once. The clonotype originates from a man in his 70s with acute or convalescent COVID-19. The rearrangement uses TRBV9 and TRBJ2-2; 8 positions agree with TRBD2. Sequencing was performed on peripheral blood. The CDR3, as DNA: TGTGCCAGCAGCGTATCACCGGGACTAGCCGGGGAGCTGTTTTTT. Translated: CASSVSPGLAGELFF. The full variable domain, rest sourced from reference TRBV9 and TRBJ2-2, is DSGVTQTPKHLITATGQRVTLRCSPRSGDLSVYWYQQSLDQGLQFLIQYYNGEERAKGNILERFSAQQFPDLHSELNLSSLELGDSALYFCASSVSPGLAGELFFGEGSRLTVL.